These 21 T cell receptor beta chains share one sample of origin, sequenced in a study of T cell responses to AZD1222 COVID-19 vaccine. Profiled with immunoSEQ multiplex PCR; TCRdb holds only in-frame clones, not every one. Of approximately 170,000 clones listed, around 88% are singletons. The sample in question was peripheral blood, obtained 28 days after the second AZD1222 dose. Receptors were obtained from an adult who received the AZD1222 COVID-19 vaccine.

The chain combines TRBV7-2 with TRBJ2-1; no definite D call. Germline values: CDR1 SGHTA, CDR2 FQGNSA. The CDR3 runs 13 residues. V was clipped by 3 bases and J by 13 bases, with 16 bases between them. In DNA, the CDR3 is TGTGCCAGCAGCTTGAACCGATGGGTGGAACAGTTCTTC. It is translated as CASSLNRWVEQFF.

The chain joins TRBV5-5 to TRBJ1-1, with 8 bases that match TRBD1. The germline V gene has CDR1 SGHKS and CDR2 YYEKEE (reference sequence). Trimming removed 5 bases from V and 3 bases from J; junction bases left unmatched: 6. The CDR3 extends over 14 amino acids. This chain's CDR3 is CASRGRTGHTEAFF. The CDR3 DNA sequence: TGTGCCAGCAGGGGAAGGACAGGGCACACTGAAGCTTTCTTT.

This rearrangement joins TRBV7-9 to TRBJ1-6; a weak D match, TRBD1 (6 bases). Trimming removed 3 bases at V and 9 bases at J, with 15 bases between. The germline V gene encodes CDR1 SEHNR and CDR2 FQNEAQ (reference sequence). The CDR3 spans 15 residues. The CDR3 DNA is TGTGCCAGCAGCTTTGCCGGGGGCGCGGGTTCACCCCTCCACTTT. Translation gives CASSFAGGAGSPLHF.

The rearrangement links TRBV5-1 to TRBJ2-1; 7 bases agree with TRBD1. Per the germline V gene, CDR1 is SGHRS and CDR2 is YFSETQ. This CDR3 is 15 amino acids long. V lost 8 bases to trimming and J lost 7 bases; unmatched junction nucleotides: 15. Here the CDR3 reads CASQSRTGSQNEQFF. The CDR3 nucleotides read TGCGCCAGTCAATCAAGGACAGGAAGCCAAAATGAGCAGTTCTTC.

This clone has just one count. The chain links TRBV3-1 (or the pseudogene TRBV3-2) to TRBJ1-1, with 7 bases identical to TRBD1. The germline gives CDR1 LGHDT, CDR2 YNNKEL (reference sequence). The junction had 7 bases not matched to a gene; V was cut back by 3 bases and J by 0 bases. The CDR3 covers 16 residues. The CDR3 reads CASSQSGQLMNTEAFF. The CDR3 bases are TGTGCCAGCAGCCAGTCGGGACAGCTAATGAACACTGAAGCTTTCTTT.

The J gene is TRBJ2-1, the V gene TRBV27; a possible D gene is TRBD2 (5 bases). The CDR3 has 12 amino acids. Between the trimmed V and J ends, which lost 8 bases and 8 bases, there was a span of 13 bases. Germline V lookup: CDR1 MNHEY, CDR2 SMNVEV (reference sequence). The CDR3 region is CASGRGFDEQFF. In nucleotides, the CDR3 is TGTGCCAGCGGTCGGGGTTTCGATGAGCAGTTCTTC.

This chain joins TRBV4-2 and TRBJ1-4, with D perhaps TRBD1 (5 bases). The CDR3 consists of 15 residues. With 3 bases removed from V and 5 bases from J, the gap between germline ends came to 13 bases. Germline lookup yields CDR1 LGHNA and CDR2 YNFKEQ. The CDR3 DNA follows: TGTGCCAGCAGCCAGACGGGGTGGGGGAATGAAAAACTGTTTTTT. Translation: CASSQTGWGNEKLFF.

The chain couples TRBV11-2 to TRBJ2-7, with unresolved D. The CDR3 consists of 15 residues. V was trimmed by 0 bases and J by 1 base, leaving 10 bases between them. Per germline, CDR1 SGHAT and CDR2 FQNNGV. The CDR3 spells CASSLDSGFSYEQYF. As DNA, the CDR3 is TGTGCCAGCAGCTTAGACTCCGGTTTTTCCTACGAGCAGTACTTC.

The chain has TRBV6-2 or TRBV6-3 and TRBJ1-5, with 10 bases fitting TRBD1. CDR3 length equals 14 residues. V lost 4 bases, J lost 7 bases, and 4 bases stayed unmatched. CDR1 and CDR2 from the germline V gene are MNHEY and SVGEGT. In DNA form, the CDR3 reads TGTGCCAGCAGTTTCCGGGACAGGGGCCAGCCCCAGCATTTT. Translating gives CASSFRDRGQPQHF.

This clone was counted a single time. The chain has TRBV25-1 and TRBJ2-3, with D unclear. The CDR3 consists of 12 residues. Germline V CDR1 and CDR2: MGHDK, SYGVNS. V shed 2 bases and J shed 14 bases, with 14 bases lying between them. CDR3: CASSEPVGYRYF. The CDR3 DNA is TGTGCCAGCAGTGAACCGGTGGGATACCGGTATTTT.

The V call is TRBV7-9, the J call TRBJ1-1, with no clear D. V gave up 5 bases and J gave up 6 bases, with 7 bases separating them. Germline V gene data show CDR1 as SEHNR and CDR2 as FQNEAQ (reference sequence). CDR3 length equals 11 residues. CDR3 nucleotide sequence: TGTGCCAGCAGCCACCGTGCTGAAGCTTTCTTT. Encoded protein: CASSHRAEAFF.

This clone appeared a single time. The gene calls are TRBV19 and TRBJ1-1; 8 positions match TRBD1. Trimming removed 3 bases from V and 5 bases from J; junction bases left unmatched: 11. CDR1 and CDR2 (germline): LNHDA, SQIVND (reference sequence). This CDR3 is built from 16 residues. The CDR3, as DNA: TGTGCCAGTAGTATTGTGACAGGGGCAAGGGGGACTGAAGCTTTCTTT. As protein: CASSIVTGARGTEAFF.

The V gene is TRBV30, the J gene TRBJ1-4, with TRBD1 as a possible D gene (5 bases). The V gene lost 0 bases and the J gene lost 8 bases, with 22 bases spanning the gap. This CDR3 is built from 17 residues. Germline assignment: CDR1 GTSNPN and CDR2 SVGIG (reference sequence). CDR3 sequence: CAWSVRPSGQGREKLFF. DNA of the CDR3: TGTGCCTGGAGTGTACGCCCCTCTGGGCAGGGTAGGGAAAAACTGTTTTTT. Filled out from reference TRBV30 and TRBJ1-4, the complete variable domain reads SQTIHQWPATLVQPVGSPLSLECTVEGTSNPNLYWYRQAAGRGLQLLFYSVGIGQISSEVPQNLSASRPQDRQFILSSKKLLLSDSGFYLCAWSVRPSGQGREKLFFGSGTQLSVL.

This clone came up once. This chain connects TRBV5-4 to TRBJ2-3; 8 bases align to TRBD2. V trimming: 4 bases; J trimming: 6 bases; junction bases outside the gene matches: 7. The germline V gene encodes CDR1 SGHNT and CDR2 YYREEE (reference sequence). This CDR3 has 14 amino acids. The CDR3 region is CASSPGGAEDTQYF. CDR3 nucleotides: TGTGCCAGCAGCCCCGGGGGGGCCGAGGATACGCAGTATTTT.

The chain employs TRBV7-9 and TRBJ2-7; D possibly uses TRBD1 or TRBD2 (6 bases each). The germline V and J ends were trimmed by 8 bases and 5 bases, with 16 bases remaining between them. Germline values: CDR1 SEHNR, CDR2 FQNEAQ (reference sequence). The CDR3 contains 13 residues. This chain's CDR3 is CASSGGPWNEQYF. DNA for the CDR3: TGTGCCAGCTCCGGGGGCCCTTGGAACGAGCAGTACTTC.

V gene TRBV2 combines with J gene TRBJ2-7, with D perhaps matching TRBD1 (6 bases). Germline V CDR1 and CDR2: SNHLY, FYNNEI. Trimming took 6 bases from V and 4 from J, leaving 13 bases between them. The CDR3 extends over 13 amino acids. CDR3 protein: CASRTTGKYEQYF. CDR3 coding DNA: TGTGCCAGCAGGACGACAGGAAAGTACGAGCAGTACTTC.

The genes are TRBV11-2 and TRBJ1-1; D possibly corresponds to TRBD1 (6 bases). This CDR3 has 16 amino acids. V lost 6 bases, J lost 1 base, and 18 bases lay in between. The germline CDR1 and CDR2 sequences are SGHAT and FQNNGV. The CDR3 DNA follows: TGTGCCAGCAGATCAATACAGGGAGGGGAGAACACTGAAGCTTTCTTT. It encodes CASRSIQGGENTEAFF.

The chain carries TRBV2 and TRBJ2-5; TRBD2 might be the D (7 bases). The germline V gene has CDR1 SNHLY and CDR2 FYNNEI. V shed 6 bases and J shed 2 bases, with 13 bases lying between them. The CDR3 spans 14 residues. The CDR3 sequence is CASRYREGQETQYF. CDR3 coding DNA: TGTGCCAGCAGATACAGGGAGGGACAAGAGACCCAGTACTTC. The variable domain in full, completed from reference TRBV2 and TRBJ2-5, reads EPEVTQTPSHQVTQMGQEVILRCVPISNHLYFYWYRQILGQKVEFLVSFYNNEISEKSEIFDDQFSVERPDGSNFTLKIRSTKLEDSAMYFCASRYREGQETQYFGPGTRLLVL.

The rearrangement joins TRBV23-1 to TRBJ2-7; 7 positions match TRBD1. TRBV23-1 counts as an open reading frame of uncertain function. The CDR3 consists of 16 residues. J was trimmed by 2 bases and V by 3 bases; bases with no gene match: 10. CDR3 sequence reads: CASSHLGQASPYEQYF. The DNA of the CDR3 is TGCGCCAGCAGTCACTTAGGACAGGCCTCCCCCTACGAGCAGTACTTC.

DNA for the CDR3: TGTGCCAGCACGAGAGACAGGGGGAACACTGAAGCTTTCTTT. Amino acid sequence: CASTRDRGNTEAFF. V gene TRBV6-5 combines with J gene TRBJ1-1, with TRBD1 identical over 8 bases. This CDR3 spans 14 amino acids. Germline V gene data show CDR1 as MNHEY and CDR2 as SVGAGI. Trimming cost V 7 bases and J 1 base; bases outside gene matches: 5.

The rearrangement joins TRBV5-4 to TRBJ2-3; 9 nucleotides match TRBD2. The germline CDR1 and CDR2 sequences are SGHNT and YYREEE (reference sequence). J lost 2 bases, V lost 4 bases, and 11 bases had no gene match. CDR3 length: 17 amino acids. Written as DNA, the CDR3 is TGTGCCAGCAGCGCCGGTCCAGCGGGGGGCTTCACAGATACGCAGTATTTT. Protein sequence: CASSAGPAGGFTDTQYF.